The TCR beta chain under discussion was sequenced for a study of blood T cell repertoires in COVID-19 (TCRdb year 2020). With respect to the entire study: The collaborator samples originated in the United States, Italy and Spain and spanned the acute and convalescent phases of COVID-19. The material from the prospective study consisted of cDNA or gDNA derived from T cells, B-cell-depleted T cells, or PBMCs. The dataset comprised deeply sampled blood TCRbeta repertoires from subjects exposed to, actively infected with, or recovered from COVID-19. The repertoires were made available in a free public database intended to serve as a resource for research on the immune response to SARS-CoV-2. Samples were obtained from the ongoing ImmuneRACE study (first 160 participants) and from over 1,000 subjects provided by 6 global collaborators. A de-identified subject ID, COVID-19 status, age in years and sex were almost always included in the sample metadata. Where HLA class I and class II types were available, the types were taken from metadata supplied by the sample provider, not from assay-based typing.

From the cysteine through the phenylalanine, the CDR3 covers 16 amino acids. The sequence is cut down to CDR3 DNA, 48 bases in frame from base 1. After removal of 3 bases from V and 4 bases from J, the junction retains 11 bases not matched to a gene. CDR1 and CDR2 (SGDLS, YYNGEE) derive from the germline V gene. Study-level results and caveats: The amount of clinical and demographic metadata varied by source and participant and was provided uncurated.

Whole blood was collected in K2EDTA tubes by collaborating institutions according to the institutions' own protocols. For TCRbeta analysis, collaborator samples were shipped as frozen whole blood, as isolated PBMCs, or as DNA extracted from either sample type. As concerns this clone: Its antigen is not yet known. The record has no base qualities; no much larger clone is one base away.

TCRbeta CDR3 regions were amplified from genomic DNA using the immunoSEQ Assay, a bias-controlled multiplex PCR. In the original analysis: The number of nucleated cells in each sample was estimated from the amplification of reference gene primers within the assay. To quantify the absolute abundance of each unique TCRbeta CDR3 rearrangement, sequence reads were collapsed and filtered. For each sample, productive Simpson clonality was calculated as the square root of Simpson's diversity index across productive rearrangements. As stored in TCRdb, this immuneACCESS dataset retains in-frame rearrangements with V and J assigned. A fraction of the clones does not appear; measured against another copy, unresolved V genes explain less than half of the discrepancy, and the remainder lacks a known reason. V, J and clone size reflect that table, while D and trimming were determined from the DNA. The table for this sample lists some 150,000 clones; more than 85% of them were counted only once. Around 7% of the sample is held by the ten biggest clonotypes.

The chain employs TRBV9 and TRBJ1-2, with TRBD1 matching 8 junction bases. The sequence came from an elderly woman in a cohort sampled during active or convalescent COVID-19. What was sequenced was peripheral blood. The CDR3 reads as follows: CASSARTGYIGYGYTF. Here is the DNA: TGTGCCAGCAGCGCCAGGACAGGGTATATCGGCTATGGCTACACCTTC.